These 30 T cell receptor beta chains were all obtained from the same sample, sequenced in a study of blood T cell repertoires in COVID-19 (TCRdb year 2020). The library was obtained by the immunoSEQ multiplex PCR assay. The source is immuneACCESS, and TCRdb retained only in-frame sequences with V and J called. Part of the clones is not carried over; for the studies checked, unresolved V genes explain less than half of this, and the remainder is unexplained. This sample holds roughly 43,000 clones; 69% were observed only once. The ten largest clones take up around 6.5% of the sample. Sequences were obtained from peripheral blood. These receptor sequences come from an elderly man with acute or convalescent COVID-19.

This clone was counted a few times. V and J are TRBV3-1 (or the pseudogene TRBV3-2) and TRBJ2-1; D is uncertain. From germline, CDR1 is LGHDT and CDR2 YNNKEL (reference sequence). Between the trimmed V and J ends, which lost 0 bases and 3 bases, there was a span of 3 bases. CDR3 size: 13 residues. The CDR3 DNA follows: TGTGCCAGCAGCCAAGACTACTACAATGAGCAGTTCTTC. Amino acid sequence: CASSQDYYNEQFF.

This chain connects TRBV5-1 to TRBJ2-7; 8 nucleotides match TRBD2. The CDR3 has 14 residues. In germline, CDR1 is SGHRS, CDR2 YFSETQ. The ends lost 2 bases at V and 3 bases at J; junction bases unmatched: 4. DNA of the CDR3: TGCGCCAGCAGCTTCAGCGGGAGTGTCTACGAGCAGTACTTC. Amino acids: CASSFSGSVYEQYF.

This chain connects TRBV10-3 to TRBJ1-1, with D uncertain. Trimming stripped 0 bases from V and 0 bases from J, with 11 bases between. The CDR3 runs to 16 residues. Germline V gene data show CDR1 as ENHRY and CDR2 as SYGVKD. The CDR3 coding sequence is TGTGCCATCAGTGAGTCGGGGAGGGATCTGAACACTGAAGCTTTCTTT. Translating it yields CAISESGRDLNTEAFF.

The CDR3 nucleotides are TGTGCCAGCAGCCCCATAGGGGCTGGCACCGGGGAGCTGTTTTTT. Translation gives CASSPIGAGTGELFF. The rearrangement links TRBV7-2 to TRBJ2-2; maybe TRBD1 (5 bases). Germline V gene data show CDR1 as SGHTA and CDR2 as FQGNSA. The CDR3 is made up of 15 amino acids. Trimming left V 5 bases short and J 4 bases short, with 14 bases between.

The chain recombines TRBV19 with TRBJ1-4; 9 bases align to TRBD1. V was pared by 8 bases and J by 0 bases, with 1 base of the junction left unmatched. The V gene's germline CDR1 is LNHDA and CDR2 SQIVND (reference sequence). This CDR3 has 14 amino acids. The CDR3 region has the DNA TGTGCCAGTGGACAGGGGACAACTAATGAAAAACTGTTTTTT. Its translation: CASGQGTTNEKLFF.

This clone was recorded a few times. V and J are TRBV4-3 and TRBJ1-5; D is possibly TRBD1 (6 bases). From germline, CDR1 is LGHNA and CDR2 YSLEER. This CDR3 has 19 amino acids. V was pared by 4 bases and J by 0 bases, with 22 bases between. CDR3 protein: CASSPRLGTLGDSNQPQHF. The CDR3 coding sequence is TGCGCCAGCAGCCCCAGACTCGGGACACTAGGGGATAGCAATCAGCCCCAGCATTTT.

The chain couples TRBV30 to TRBJ1-5, with 10 positions matching TRBD1. This CDR3 is 15 amino acids long. V shed 1 base and J 7 bases; nucleotides not matched to a gene: 7. The germline gives CDR1 GTSNPN, CDR2 SVGIG (reference sequence). The CDR3 DNA follows: TGTGCCTGGAGTGGGACAGGGGGTTCCAACCAGCCCCAGCATTTT. This encodes CAWSGTGGSNQPQHF.

The V and J genes are TRBV18 and TRBJ2-7; 8 nucleotides align to TRBD1. Losses at the gene ends were 2 bases for V and 4 bases for J; bases not matched to a gene: 4. The CDR3 has 14 amino acids. Per the germline V gene, CDR1 is KGHSH and CDR2 is LQKENI. Written as DNA, the CDR3 is TGTGCCAGCTCACCAGGGCAGGGGGCATACGAGCAGTACTTC. Its protein product is CASSPGQGAYEQYF. The full variable domain, in which reference TRBV18 and TRBJ2-7 provide the parts outside the CDR3, is NAGVMQNPRHLVRRRGQEARLRCSPMKGHSHVYWYRQLPEEGLKFMVYLQKENIIDESGMPKERFSAEFPKEGPSILRIQQVVRGDSAAYFCASSPGQGAYEQYFGPGTRLTVT.

V gene TRBV6-1 combines with J gene TRBJ1-2, with 7 nucleotides matching TRBD1. The CDR3 totals 15 residues. CDR1 and CDR2 (germline): MNHNS, SASEGT. The trim removed 2 bases at V and 0 bases at J, leaving 3 bases unmatched. This CDR3 reads CASSERDRANYGYTF. The DNA of the CDR3 is TGTGCCAGCAGTGAAAGGGACAGAGCTAACTATGGCTACACCTTC.

The chain is built from TRBV6-5 and TRBJ1-1; 11 nucleotides match TRBD1. The CDR3 has 15 residues. Germline CDR1 reads MNHEY; CDR2 reads SVGAGI. The V and J ends lost 6 bases and 3 bases, in that order; junction bases with no gene match: 6. The chain's CDR3 is CASSWTGGADTEAFF. The CDR3 DNA follows: TGTGCCAGCAGCTGGACAGGGGGCGCCGACACTGAAGCTTTCTTT.

The gene calls are TRBV12-3 or TRBV12-4 and TRBJ2-5; D is undetermined. This CDR3 contains 12 residues. The V end lost 2 bases, the J end lost 5 bases, and 6 bases lay between the germline ends. CDR3 DNA: TGTGCCAGCAGTTTATCTCTGGAGACCCAGTACTTC. Amino acid sequence: CASSLSLETQYF.

The V gene is TRBV6-6, the J gene TRBJ1-2, with a possible D match to TRBD1 (5 bases). The CDR3 is 13 residues long. The germline V gene has CDR1 MNHNY and CDR2 SVGAGI (reference sequence). Trimming took 4 bases from V and 8 from J, leaving 14 bases between them. CDR3 DNA: TGTGCCAGCAGTTCGTTCTCGCGGGACGGCTACACCTTC. This encodes CASSSFSRDGYTF.

This sequence joins TRBV6-2 or TRBV6-3 and TRBJ2-5, with TRBD2 as a possible D gene (5 bases). Trimming left V 0 bases short and J 3 bases short, with 11 bases between. This CDR3 comprises 15 residues. The V gene's germline CDR1 is MNHEY and CDR2 SVGEGT. The CDR3 nucleotides read TGTGCCAGCAGTTACTCCCTCCCGGGGAAAGAGACCCAGTACTTC. Its protein is CASSYSLPGKETQYF.

The chain is built from TRBV7-3 and TRBJ2-5; 8 positions agree with TRBD1. This CDR3 region has 14 residues. The trim removed 5 bases at V and 2 bases at J, leaving 4 bases unmatched. Looked up from germline, CDR1 is SGHTA and CDR2 is FQGTGA. The CDR3 sequence: CASSMGTGQETQYF. DNA for the CDR3: TGTGCCAGCAGCATGGGGACAGGACAAGAGACCCAGTACTTC.

The CDR3: CASSWTEGETSTDTQYF. CDR3 in DNA: TGCGCCAGCAGCTGGACAGAGGGTGAGACTAGCACAGATACGCAGTATTTT. The genes are TRBV5-1 and TRBJ2-3; D may be TRBD1 (6 bases). Germline CDR1 reads SGHRS; CDR2 reads YFSETQ. The V and J ends lost 3 bases and 0 bases respectively, with 17 bases between them. This CDR3 is built from 17 residues.

This clone showed up just a few times. The V call is TRBV6-2 or TRBV6-3, the J call TRBJ2-5; no clear D gene. Germline values: CDR1 MNHEY, CDR2 SVGEGT. The CDR3 contains 13 residues. The V gene lost 5 bases and the J gene lost 7 bases, with 14 bases spanning the gap. This CDR3 is CASSPLGPGTQYF. The CDR3 nucleotides are TGTGCCAGCAGTCCCCTAGGTCCGGGGACCCAGTACTTC.

The chain joins TRBV11-2 to TRBJ2-3, with 10 nucleotides matching TRBD2. Per the germline V gene, CDR1 is SGHAT and CDR2 is FQNNGV. V shed 2 bases, J shed 2 bases, and the junction held 4 bases outside the gene matches. The CDR3 sequence is 16 residues long. The CDR3 nucleotides are TGTGCCAGCAGCTTACTAGCGGGGGCAATCACAGATACGCAGTATTTT. Its protein product is CASSLLAGAITDTQYF.

The CDR3 loop is CASSLETASNQPQHF. CDR3 nucleotides: TGTGCCAGCAGCTTAGAGACAGCCAGCAATCAGCCCCAGCATTTT. The rearrangement links TRBV7-6 to TRBJ1-5, with D possibly being TRBD1 (5 bases). V lost 1 base, J lost 1 base, and 8 bases lay in between. Per the germline V gene, CDR1 is SGHVS and CDR2 is FNYEAQ. CDR3 length equals 15 residues.

V usage is TRBV18 and J usage is TRBJ2-7; D is perhaps TRBD2 (6 bases). Germline lookup yields CDR1 KGHSH and CDR2 LQKENI. Trimming shortened V by 0 bases and J by 5 bases, and 11 bases separated the two germline ends. The CDR3 totals 14 residues. The DNA for the CDR3 is TGTGCCAGCTCACCACCAGACGGAGGGGACGAGCAGTACTTC. As protein: CASSPPDGGDEQYF.

There are a few counts of this clone. The chain recombines TRBV20-1 with TRBJ2-7, with 10 bases lining up with TRBD2. Per germline, CDR1 DFQATT and CDR2 SNEGSKA (reference sequence). Trimming took 7 bases from V and 7 from J; bases not matched to a gene: 4. This CDR3 is 11 amino acids long. The CDR3 sequence is CSVSGLAEQYF. The CDR3 region has the DNA TGCAGTGTGTCGGGACTAGCGGAGCAGTACTTC.

The V and J genes are TRBV7-2 and TRBJ1-1; no clear D gene. The CDR3 has 15 amino acids. V gave up 1 base and J gave up 2 bases, with 11 bases separating them. Germline CDR1 is SGHTA and CDR2 is FQGNSA. The DNA of the CDR3 is TGTGCCAGCAGCTTAGGCGAGGGCAGCAACACTGAAGCTTTCTTT. Its protein is CASSLGEGSNTEAFF.

The chain couples TRBV4-2 to TRBJ2-7; 8 bases map to TRBD1. V was pared by 3 bases and J by 0 bases, with 10 bases of the junction left unmatched. The CDR3 totals 17 residues. Per germline, CDR1 LGHNA and CDR2 YNFKEQ. The CDR3 loop is CASSQPQDRASSYEQYF. The CDR3 DNA reads TGTGCCAGCAGCCAGCCCCAGGACAGGGCGAGCTCCTACGAGCAGTACTTC.

The chain employs TRBV12-5 and TRBJ1-1; D not certain. Trimming shortened V by 4 bases and J by 1 base, and 19 bases separated the two germline ends. This CDR3 region has 17 residues. Germline V gene sequence: CDR1 LGHNT, CDR2 FRNRAP. The CDR3 nucleotides read TGTGCTAGTGGTTCCGAGTGGAGGGAACGCGGGAACACTGAAGCTTTCTTT. Its translation: CASGSEWRERGNTEAFF.

V usage is TRBV7-2 and J usage is TRBJ1-2, with TRBD1 as a possible D gene (5 bases). The CDR3 length is 15 residues. V lost 8 bases and J 2 bases, leaving 18 bases between the germline ends. CDR1 and CDR2 from the germline V gene are SGHTA and FQGNSA. CDR3 region: CASLTPRAGNYGYTF. The CDR3 DNA reads as TGTGCCAGCTTGACCCCCAGGGCGGGAAACTATGGCTACACCTTC.

V usage is TRBV7-2 and J usage is TRBJ1-2, with unresolved D. This CDR3 is built from 14 residues. Germline CDR1 SGHTA, CDR2 FQGNSA. V was cut by 5 bases and J by 12 bases, with 22 bases left in between. The CDR3 sequence: CASSPTAGPQSDTF. The CDR3 region has the DNA TGTGCCAGCAGCCCAACAGCGGGTCCCCAGTCCGACACCTTC.

This chain uses TRBV18 with TRBJ2-1, with 7 bases identical to TRBD1. The length of the CDR3 is 14 residues. Unmatched junction bases numbered 9, after V lost 4 bases and J lost 9 bases. The germline V gene has CDR1 KGHSH and CDR2 LQKENI. The CDR3 coding sequence is TGTGCCAGCTCACGGGACAGCCCAACGGGTGAGCAGTTCTTC. This encodes CASSRDSPTGEQFF.

Turning to this clone: A junction boundary mismatches the germline segment, possibly from a read error. The chain has TRBV7-7 and TRBJ2-2; 13 nucleotides match TRBD2. The CDR3 length is 18 residues. Germline V gene sequence: CDR1 SSHAT, CDR2 FNYEAQ (reference sequence). The CDR3 spells CASSPRTSGGAVTGELFF. As DNA, the CDR3 is TGTGCTAGCAGCCCCCGAACTAGCGGGGGGGCGGTCACCGGGGAGCTGTTTTTT.

J is TRBJ1-1 and V is TRBV5-1, with D perhaps matching TRBD1 (6 bases). Germline assignment: CDR1 SGHRS and CDR2 YFSETQ. This CDR3 is 13 amino acids long. V was pared by 4 bases and J by 1 base, with 8 bases between. In nucleotides, the CDR3 is TGCGCCAGCAGCCGACAGGAGAACACTGAAGCTTTCTTT. This gives the protein CASSRQENTEAFF.

The J gene is TRBJ1-2, the V gene TRBV18; 7 positions match TRBD1. From germline, CDR1 is KGHSH and CDR2 LQKENI. The CDR3 sequence is 17 residues long. V shed 0 bases and J 8 bases; nucleotides not matched to a gene: 15. The CDR3 region has the DNA TGTGCCAGCTCACCACCGGTCTTAGGACAGGTCCGCAAAGGCTACACCTTC. Its translation: CASSPPVLGQVRKGYTF.

The CDR3 spells CASSPFPTATNEKLFF. Here the CDR3 DNA reads TGCGCCAGCAGCCCTTTTCCGACAGCAACTAATGAAAAACTGTTTTTT. V usage is TRBV4-1 and J usage is TRBJ1-4; D may be TRBD1 (5 bases). In germline, CDR1 is MGHRA, CDR2 YSYEKL. The V gene lost 4 bases and the J gene lost 0 bases, with 12 bases spanning the gap. CDR3 length: 16 amino acids.